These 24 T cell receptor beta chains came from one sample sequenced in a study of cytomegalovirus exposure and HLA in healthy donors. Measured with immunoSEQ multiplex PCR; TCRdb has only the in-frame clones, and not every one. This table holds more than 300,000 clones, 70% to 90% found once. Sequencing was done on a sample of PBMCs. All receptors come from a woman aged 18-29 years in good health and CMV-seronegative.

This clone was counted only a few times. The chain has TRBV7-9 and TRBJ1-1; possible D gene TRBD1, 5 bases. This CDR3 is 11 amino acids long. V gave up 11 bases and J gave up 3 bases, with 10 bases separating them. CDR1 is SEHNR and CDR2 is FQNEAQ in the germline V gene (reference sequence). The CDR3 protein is CAGRDYTEAFF. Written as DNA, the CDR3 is TGTGCCGGAAGGGACTACACTGAAGCTTTCTTT.

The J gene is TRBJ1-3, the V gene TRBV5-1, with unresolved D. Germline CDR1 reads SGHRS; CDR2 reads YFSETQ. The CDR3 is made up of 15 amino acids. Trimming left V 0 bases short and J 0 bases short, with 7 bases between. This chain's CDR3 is CASSLAFVSGNTIYF. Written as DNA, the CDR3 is TGCGCCAGCAGCTTGGCCTTCGTCTCTGGAAACACCATATATTTT.

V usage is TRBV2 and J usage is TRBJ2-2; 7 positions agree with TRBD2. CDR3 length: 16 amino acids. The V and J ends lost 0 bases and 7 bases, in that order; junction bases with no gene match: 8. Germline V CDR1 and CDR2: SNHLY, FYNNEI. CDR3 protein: CASSEAWTPGGGELFF. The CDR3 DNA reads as TGTGCCAGCAGTGAAGCGTGGACCCCGGGGGGCGGGGAGCTGTTTTTT.

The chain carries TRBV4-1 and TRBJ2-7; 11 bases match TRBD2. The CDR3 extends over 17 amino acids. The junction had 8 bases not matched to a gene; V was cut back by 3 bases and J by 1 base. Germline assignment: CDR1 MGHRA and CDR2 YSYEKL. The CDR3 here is CASSQALTSGESYEQYF. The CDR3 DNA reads TGCGCCAGCAGCCAGGCCCTGACTAGCGGGGAGTCCTACGAGCAGTACTTC.

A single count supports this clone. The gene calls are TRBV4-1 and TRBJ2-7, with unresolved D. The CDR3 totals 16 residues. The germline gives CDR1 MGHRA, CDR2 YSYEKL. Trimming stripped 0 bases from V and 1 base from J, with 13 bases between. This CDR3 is CASSQDISSRSYEQYF. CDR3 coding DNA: TGCGCCAGCAGCCAAGATATAAGTAGTCGATCCTACGAGCAGTACTTC.

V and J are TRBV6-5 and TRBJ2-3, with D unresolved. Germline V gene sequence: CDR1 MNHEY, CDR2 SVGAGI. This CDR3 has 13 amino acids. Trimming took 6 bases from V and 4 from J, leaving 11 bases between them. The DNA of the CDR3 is TGTGCCAGCAGAGTTCCGAGTGCAGATACGCAGTATTTT. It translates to CASRVPSADTQYF.

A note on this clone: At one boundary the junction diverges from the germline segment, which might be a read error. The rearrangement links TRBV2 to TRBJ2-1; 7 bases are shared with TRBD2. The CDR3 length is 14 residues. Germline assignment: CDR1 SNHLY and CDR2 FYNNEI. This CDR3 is CASREGLAYNEQFF. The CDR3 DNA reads TGTGCCAGCAGGGAAGGACTAGCCTACAATGAGCAGTTCTTC. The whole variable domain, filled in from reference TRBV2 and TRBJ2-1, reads EPEVTQTPSHQVTQMGQEVILRCVPISNHLYFYWYRQILGQKVEFLVSFYNNEISEKSEIFDDQFSVERPDGSNFTLKIRSTKLEDSAMYFCASREGLAYNEQFFGPGTRLTVL.

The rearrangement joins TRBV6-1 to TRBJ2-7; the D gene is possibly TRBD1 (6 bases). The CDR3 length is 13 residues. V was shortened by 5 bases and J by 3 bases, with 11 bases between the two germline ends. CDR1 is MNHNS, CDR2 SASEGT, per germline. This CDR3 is CASSSNRDYEQYF. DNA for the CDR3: TGTGCCAGCAGTAGTAACAGGGACTACGAGCAGTACTTC.

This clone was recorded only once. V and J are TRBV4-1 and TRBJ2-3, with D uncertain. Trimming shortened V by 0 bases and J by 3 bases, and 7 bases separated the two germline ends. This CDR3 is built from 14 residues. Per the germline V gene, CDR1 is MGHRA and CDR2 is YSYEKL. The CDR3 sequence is CASSQESATDTQYF. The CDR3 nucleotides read TGCGCCAGCAGCCAAGAAAGTGCGACAGATACGCAGTATTTT.

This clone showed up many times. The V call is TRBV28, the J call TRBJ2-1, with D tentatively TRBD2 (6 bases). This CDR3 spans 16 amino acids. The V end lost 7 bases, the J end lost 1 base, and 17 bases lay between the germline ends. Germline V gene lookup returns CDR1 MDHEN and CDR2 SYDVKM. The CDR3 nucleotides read TGTGCCAGCACCAAAGGCGGGGCGGAATCCTACAATGAGCAGTTCTTC. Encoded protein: CASTKGGAESYNEQFF. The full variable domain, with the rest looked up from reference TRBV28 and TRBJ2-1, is DVKVTQSSRYLVKRTGEKVFLECVQDMDHENMFWYRQDPGLGLRLIYFSYDVKMKEKGDIPEGYSVSREKKERFSLILESASTNQTSMYLCASTKGGAESYNEQFFGPGTRLTVL.

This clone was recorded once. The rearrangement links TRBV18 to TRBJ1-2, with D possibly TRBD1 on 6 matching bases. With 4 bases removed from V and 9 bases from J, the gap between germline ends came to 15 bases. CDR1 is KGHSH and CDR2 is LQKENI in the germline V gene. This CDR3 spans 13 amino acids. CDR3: CASSLYGQSSYTF. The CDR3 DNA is TGTGCCAGCTCACTCTACGGACAGTCAAGCTACACCTTC.

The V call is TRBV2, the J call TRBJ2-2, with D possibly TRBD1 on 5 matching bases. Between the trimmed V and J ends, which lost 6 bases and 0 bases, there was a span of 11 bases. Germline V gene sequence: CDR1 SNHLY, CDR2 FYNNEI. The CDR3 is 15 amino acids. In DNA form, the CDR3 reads TGTGCCAGCAGGATGAGGACAACGAACACCGGGGAGCTGTTTTTT. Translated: CASRMRTTNTGELFF.

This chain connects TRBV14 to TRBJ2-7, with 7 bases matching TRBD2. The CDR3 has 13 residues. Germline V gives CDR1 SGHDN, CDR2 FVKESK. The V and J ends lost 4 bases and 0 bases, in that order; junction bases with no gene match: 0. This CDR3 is CASSRLASYEQYF. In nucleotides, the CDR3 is TGTGCCAGCAGCCGACTAGCCTCCTACGAGCAGTACTTC.

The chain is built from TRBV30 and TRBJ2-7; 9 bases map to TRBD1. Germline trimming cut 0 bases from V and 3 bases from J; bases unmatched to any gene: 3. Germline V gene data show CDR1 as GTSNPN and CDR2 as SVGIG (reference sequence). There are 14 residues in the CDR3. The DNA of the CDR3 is TGTGCCTGGAGTGTAATGGGACAGGGCTACGAGCAGTACTTC. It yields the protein CAWSVMGQGYEQYF.

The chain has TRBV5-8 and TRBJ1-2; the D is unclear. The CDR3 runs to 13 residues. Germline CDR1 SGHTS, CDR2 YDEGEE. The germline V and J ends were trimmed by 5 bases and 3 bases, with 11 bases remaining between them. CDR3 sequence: CASRPLGDYGYTF. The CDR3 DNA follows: TGTGCCAGCAGGCCGTTAGGAGACTATGGCTACACCTTC. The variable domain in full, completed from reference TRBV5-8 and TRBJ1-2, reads EAGVTQSPTHLIKTRGQQATLRCSPISGHTSVYWYQQALGLGLQFLLWYDEGEERNRGNFPPRFSGRQFPNYSSELNVNALELEDSALYLCASRPLGDYGYTFGSGTRLTVV.

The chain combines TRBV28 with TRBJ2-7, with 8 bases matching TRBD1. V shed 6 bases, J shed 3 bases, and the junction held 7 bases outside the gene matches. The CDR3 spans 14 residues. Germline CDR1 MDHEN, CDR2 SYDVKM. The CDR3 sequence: CASSRDGQGYEQYF. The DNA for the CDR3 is TGTGCCAGCAGCCGAGATGGACAGGGCTACGAGCAGTACTTC.

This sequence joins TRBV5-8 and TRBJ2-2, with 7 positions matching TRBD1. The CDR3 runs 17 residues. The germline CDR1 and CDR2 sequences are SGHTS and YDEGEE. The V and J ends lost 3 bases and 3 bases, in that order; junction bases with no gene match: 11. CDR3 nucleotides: TGTGCCAGCAGCTCGGGACAGCCCTCTTTTTACACCGGGGAGCTGTTTTTT. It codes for CASSSGQPSFYTGELFF.

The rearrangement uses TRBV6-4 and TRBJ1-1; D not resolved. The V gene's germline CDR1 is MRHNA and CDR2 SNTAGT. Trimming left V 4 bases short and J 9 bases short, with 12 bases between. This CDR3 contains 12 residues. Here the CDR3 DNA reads TGTGCCAGCAGTGTATTGAGGGAGAAAGCTTTCTTT. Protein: CASSVLREKAFF.

The CDR3 nucleotides read TGTGCCAGCAGCCGGACCCCGACAGGCCCGTCGCAGTACTTC. Encoded protein: CASSRTPTGPSQYF. The V and J genes are TRBV2 and TRBJ2-7; weak D call: TRBD1 (6 bases). CDR3 size: 14 residues. Germline V lookup: CDR1 SNHLY, CDR2 FYNNEI. V dropped 6 bases and J dropped 9 bases, with 21 bases sitting between them.

This CDR3 reads CASSVRGTGYSLDEQFF. The CDR3 nucleotides are TGTGCCAGCAGTGTTCGCGGGACAGGGTACTCATTGGATGAGCAGTTCTTC. V and J are TRBV9 and TRBJ2-1; 9 positions match TRBD1. Trimming cost V 5 bases and J 8 bases; bases outside gene matches: 17. The CDR3 totals 17 residues. CDR1 is SGDLS and CDR2 is YYNGEE in the germline V gene.

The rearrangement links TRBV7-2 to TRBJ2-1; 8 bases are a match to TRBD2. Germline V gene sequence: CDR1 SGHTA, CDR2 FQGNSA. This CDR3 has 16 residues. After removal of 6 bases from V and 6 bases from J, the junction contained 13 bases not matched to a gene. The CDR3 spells CASSFAAGVLGNEQFF. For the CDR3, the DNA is TGTGCCAGCAGTTTTGCAGCGGGAGTCTTGGGCAATGAGCAGTTCTTC.

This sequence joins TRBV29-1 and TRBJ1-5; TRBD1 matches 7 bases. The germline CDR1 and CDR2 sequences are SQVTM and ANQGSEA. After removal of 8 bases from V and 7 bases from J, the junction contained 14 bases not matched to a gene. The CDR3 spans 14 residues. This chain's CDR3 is CSTEAGGLQQPQHF. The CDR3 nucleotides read TGCAGCACCGAAGCAGGGGGGCTTCAGCAGCCCCAGCATTTT.

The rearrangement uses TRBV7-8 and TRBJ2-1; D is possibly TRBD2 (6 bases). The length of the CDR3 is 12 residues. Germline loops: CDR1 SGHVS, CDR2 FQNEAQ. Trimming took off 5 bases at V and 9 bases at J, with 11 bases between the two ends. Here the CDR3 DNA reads TGTGCCAGCAGCAAGACTAGTGGTGAGCAGTTCTTC. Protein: CASSKTSGEQFF.

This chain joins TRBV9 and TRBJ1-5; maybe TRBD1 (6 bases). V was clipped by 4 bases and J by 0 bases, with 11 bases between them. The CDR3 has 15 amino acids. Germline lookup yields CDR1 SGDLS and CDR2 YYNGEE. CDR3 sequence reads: CASSPGTYSNQPQHF. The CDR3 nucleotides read TGTGCCAGCAGCCCCGGGACATATAGCAATCAGCCCCAGCATTTT. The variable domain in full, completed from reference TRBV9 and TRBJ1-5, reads DSGVTQTPKHLITATGQRVTLRCSPRSGDLSVYWYQQSLDQGLQFLIQYYNGEERAKGNILERFSAQQFPDLHSELNLSSLELGDSALYFCASSPGTYSNQPQHFGDGTRLSIL.